The 25 T cell receptor beta chains below come from one sample, sequenced in a study of T-cell memory formation after mild COVID-19. Using its own MiXCR run on the 5' RACE reads, TCRdb lists one record per CDR3 protein. The sample includes 250,000 to 300,000 distinct CDR3 sequences, 8.2% of them seen just once. The sample consisted of PBMCs or a T cell subset sorted from them (not recorded which). These receptors were obtained from a man younger than 35 who had mild COVID-19 (a few samples of this study predate the infection). Cell type and time point are not known.

This clonotype was observed many times. The chain carries TRBV4-1 and TRBJ1-6; no clear D gene. The CDR3 contains 15 residues. Deletions cut 3 bases from V and 15 bases from J, with 21 bases between. CDR1 MGHRA and CDR2 YSYEKL come from the germline V gene. CDR3 residues: CASSHPVGGQGGLHF. The CDR3 DNA reads TGCGCCAGCAGCCATCCAGTGGGCGGTCAAGGTGGCCTCCACTTT.

The chain employs TRBV7-8 and TRBJ1-2; 8 bases are a match to TRBD1. CDR1 is SGHVS and CDR2 is FQNEAQ in the germline V gene. Germline trimming cut 1 base from V and 4 bases from J; bases unmatched to any gene: 2. The CDR3 sequence is 14 residues long. CDR3 protein: CASSLGDRFYGYTF. For the CDR3, the DNA is TGTGCCAGCAGCTTAGGGGACAGGTTCTATGGCTACACCTTC.

This clonotype was recorded a few times. The chain employs TRBV7-8 and TRBJ2-3; D call uncertain. The length of the CDR3 is 16 residues. In germline, CDR1 is SGHVS, CDR2 FQNEAQ. Trimming removed 4 bases from V and 3 bases from J, with 17 bases in between. Written as DNA, the CDR3 is TGTGCCAGCAGCTCCCCCGGCCGAATTGTGACAGATACGCAGTATTTT. This sequence encodes CASSSPGRIVTDTQYF.

The rearrangement uses TRBV30 and TRBJ2-7; D gene uncertain. The V gene lost 3 bases and the J gene lost 7 bases, with 10 bases spanning the gap. CDR1 GTSNPN and CDR2 SVGIG come from the germline V gene (reference sequence). This CDR3 contains 11 residues. The chain's CDR3 is CAWSAGAEQYF. For the CDR3, the DNA is TGTGCCTGGAGCGCCGGCGCGGAGCAGTACTTC. The full variable domain, its missing parts supplied by reference TRBV30 and TRBJ2-7, is SQTIHQWPATLVQPVGSPLSLECTVEGTSNPNLYWYRQAAGRGLQLLFYSVGIGQISSEVPQNLSASRPQDRQFILSSKKLLLSDSGFYLCAWSAGAEQYFGPGTRLTVT.

This rearrangement joins TRBV7-3 to TRBJ2-7; no clear D. Per germline, CDR1 SGHTA and CDR2 FQGTGA. The CDR3 totals 13 residues. Trimming shortened V by 6 bases and J by 6 bases, and 15 bases separated the two germline ends. CDR3 nucleotide sequence: TGTGCCAGCAGACACGGACGGTCTTCCGAGCAGTACTTC. It encodes CASRHGRSSEQYF.

The sample holds many counts of this clonotype. The V and J genes are TRBV7-2 and TRBJ2-1; D gene unclear. Germline V gene sequence: CDR1 SGHTA, CDR2 FQGNSA. The V end was cut by 1 base, the J end by 0 bases, with 7 bases between. The CDR3 length is 15 residues. The chain's CDR3 is CASSLDSASYNEQFF. The CDR3 nucleotides read TGTGCCAGCAGCTTAGACAGTGCCTCCTACAATGAGCAGTTCTTC.

This clonotype was detected a few times. This chain uses TRBV27 with TRBJ2-1; TRBD2 agrees at 8 bases. The germline V gene has CDR1 MNHEY and CDR2 SMNVEV (reference sequence). This CDR3 spans 16 amino acids. The ends lost 2 bases at V and 8 bases at J; junction bases unmatched: 11. Here the CDR3 DNA reads TGTGCCAGCAGTTTAGTCGGGGGGGCCGGGGTCCATGAGCAGTTCTTC. Its protein is CASSLVGGAGVHEQFF.

The genes are TRBV4-3 and TRBJ1-2, with a weak D call TRBD1 (5 bases). Trimming left V 0 bases short and J 3 bases short, with 14 bases between. Germline V lookup: CDR1 LGHNA, CDR2 YSLEER. The CDR3 is 16 residues long. The CDR3 is CASSQEGERRDYGYTF. CDR3 sequence (DNA): TGCGCCAGCAGCCAAGAGGGGGAGCGACGGGACTATGGCTACACCTTC.

This clonotype turned up a few times. The chain couples TRBV20-1 to TRBJ2-5, with D perhaps matching TRBD2 (5 bases). The CDR3 runs 14 residues. Germline loops: CDR1 DFQATT, CDR2 SNEGSKA (reference sequence). With 6 bases removed from V and 2 bases from J, the gap between germline ends came to 16 bases. CDR3 coding DNA: TGCAGTGCGAATCCGACCACTAGACAAGAGACCCAGTACTTC. This gives the protein CSANPTTRQETQYF.

This clonotype was detected many times. This chain links TRBV20-1 with TRBJ2-5; 8 bases line up with TRBD2. J was trimmed by 5 bases and V by 2 bases; bases with no gene match: 4. CDR3 length equals 13 residues. Looked up from germline, CDR1 is DFQATT and CDR2 is SNEGSKA (reference sequence). CDR3 DNA: TGCAGTGCTAGACGGGGGGGCTCGGAGACCCAGTACTTC. Protein sequence: CSARRGGSETQYF.

In this sample, this clonotype turned up many times. This sequence joins TRBV18 and TRBJ2-5; possibly TRBD1 for D (6 bases). V was pared by 6 bases and J by 4 bases, with 12 bases between. The CDR3 runs 13 residues. The germline V gene has CDR1 KGHSH and CDR2 LQKENI. CDR3 coding DNA: TGTGCCAGCTCCCAGGGGCAGCTAGAGACCCAGTACTTC. Protein product: CASSQGQLETQYF.

This clonotype was observed a handful of times. The chain has TRBV6-6 and TRBJ2-1, with D perhaps matching TRBD2 (6 bases). Germline V gene data show CDR1 as MNHNY and CDR2 as SVGAGI (reference sequence). V was shortened by 1 base and J by 0 bases, with 10 bases between the two germline ends. The CDR3 is 16 amino acids. CDR3 DNA sequence: TGTGCCAGCAGTTACTTGTCGACTAGCTCCTACAATGAGCAGTTCTTC. It specifies CASSYLSTSSYNEQFF.

In this sample, this clonotype turned up a few times. The chain employs TRBV18 and TRBJ1-2; 8 nucleotides match TRBD1. Per the germline V gene, CDR1 is KGHSH and CDR2 is LQKENI. J was trimmed by 5 bases and V by 6 bases; bases with no gene match: 5. This CDR3 has 13 amino acids. CDR3 bases: TGTGCCAGCTCGAAAGACAGGGGTTATGGCTACACCTTC. Its translation is CASSKDRGYGYTF. Full variable domain (rest looked up from reference TRBV18 and TRBJ1-2): NAGVMQNPRHLVRRRGQEARLRCSPMKGHSHVYWYRQLPEEGLKFMVYLQKENIIDESGMPKERFSAEFPKEGPSILRIQQVVRGDSAAYFCASSKDRGYGYTFGSGTRLTVV.

The genes are TRBV29-1 and TRBJ1-4; D not certain. Germline lookup yields CDR1 SQVTM and CDR2 ANQGSEA. V shed 7 bases and J shed 0 bases, with 6 bases lying between them. The CDR3 totals 12 residues. The CDR3 DNA is TGCAGCGCCTCTTCAACTAATGAAAAACTGTTTTTT. Translating it yields CSASSTNEKLFF.

This clonotype came up a few times. This chain uses TRBV7-9 with TRBJ1-6, with 7 bases lining up with TRBD1. V lost 6 bases and J lost 10; bases outside the gene matches: 3. CDR1 SEHNR and CDR2 FQNEAQ come from the germline V gene (reference sequence). The CDR3 is 12 amino acids. The CDR3 here is CASSDRDSPLHF. CDR3 coding DNA: TGTGCCAGCAGTGACAGGGACTCACCCCTCCACTTT.

The rearrangement uses TRBV20-1 and TRBJ2-2; D not certain. The germline V and J ends were trimmed by 5 bases and 7 bases, with 11 bases remaining between them. The CDR3 contains 12 residues. Germline CDR1 reads DFQATT; CDR2 reads SNEGSKA (reference sequence). In nucleotides, the CDR3 is TGCAGTGCTCCGGGCCGAGGCGGGGAGCTGTTTTTT. Its protein is CSAPGRGGELFF.

The chain employs TRBV7-6 and TRBJ2-3, with D perhaps TRBD1 or TRBD2 (5 bases each). This CDR3 region has 13 residues. The germline gives CDR1 SGHVS, CDR2 FNYEAQ. Trimming removed 1 base at V and 10 bases at J, with 12 bases between. The CDR3 nucleotides are TGTGCCAGCAGCTTAGGGGCCGGGGCTGCGCAGTATTTT. This sequence encodes CASSLGAGAAQYF.

V is TRBV28 and J is TRBJ1-1, with 10 nucleotides matching TRBD1. V trimming: 5 bases; J trimming: 9 bases; junction bases outside the gene matches: 9. Germline lookup yields CDR1 MDHEN and CDR2 SYDVKM. This CDR3 comprises 14 residues. CDR3 nucleotide sequence: TGTGCCAGCAGTGCCCTCGGGACAGGGGCCAAAGCTTTCTTT. This translates into CASSALGTGAKAFF.

This clonotype was recorded a few times. The chain recombines TRBV28 with TRBJ2-7; 7 bases align to TRBD1. Germline loops: CDR1 MDHEN, CDR2 SYDVKM. The CDR3 runs to 13 residues. The J segment lost 5 bases and the V segment lost 3 bases, leaving 4 bases of the junction unmatched. CDR3 in DNA: TGTGCCAGCAGTTTCCGGACAGGTGACGAGCAGTACGTC. It encodes CASSFRTGDEQYV.

The chain combines TRBV7-9 with TRBJ2-7; D might be TRBD1 or TRBD2, each matching 5 bases. There are 14 residues in the CDR3. With 1 base removed from V and 4 bases from J, the gap between germline ends came to 11 bases. The V gene's germline CDR1 is SEHNR and CDR2 FQNEAQ (reference sequence). This chain's CDR3 is CASSLGRGTYEQYF. The CDR3 DNA reads as TGTGCCAGCAGCTTAGGTCGAGGGACGTACGAGCAGTACTTC.

This clonotype was observed many times. This chain links TRBV19 with TRBJ2-2; D not certain. The CDR3 is made up of 13 amino acids. Germline lookup yields CDR1 LNHDA and CDR2 SQIVND (reference sequence). V was clipped by 0 bases and J by 5 bases, with 4 bases between them. The CDR3 DNA reads as TGTGCCAGTAGTATAGACTGGACCGGGGAGCTGTTTTTT. Protein product: CASSIDWTGELFF.

In this sample, this clonotype turned up a few times. Germline is not matched at one junction end, which may reflect a read error. The chain is built from TRBV27 and TRBJ1-5; TRBD1 agrees at 9 bases. From germline, CDR1 is MNHEY and CDR2 SMNVEV (reference sequence). This CDR3 has 15 residues. The CDR3 nucleotides are TGTGCCAGCAGTTCAGGGACAGGGCTAAATCGGCCCCAGCATTTT. Its protein is CASSSGTGLNRPQHF.

This clonotype was recorded many times. J is TRBJ1-2 and V is TRBV11-2, with a tentative D call TRBD1 (5 bases). V gave up 5 bases and J gave up 7 bases, with 26 bases separating them. The germline V gene has CDR1 SGHAT and CDR2 FQNNGV. The CDR3 is 17 amino acids. The CDR3 protein is CASSDPTKIWGGGGYTF. The CDR3 DNA sequence: TGTGCCAGCAGCGACCCCACTAAAATTTGGGGCGGAGGTGGCTACACCTTC.

The chain links TRBV18 to TRBJ2-5; TRBD2 matches at 10 bases. The J segment lost 5 bases and the V segment lost 3 bases, leaving 3 bases of the junction unmatched. This CDR3 is built from 14 residues. Germline-derived CDR1 and CDR2 are KGHSH and LQKENI. The CDR3 nucleotides are TGTGCCAGCTCACCGGCTAGCGGGGGTGAGACCCAGTACTTC. It translates to CASSPASGGETQYF.

This clonotype was detected a few times. The chain couples TRBV5-1 to TRBJ1-1, with 10 bases aligning to TRBD1. V lost 7 bases to trimming and J lost 5 bases; unmatched junction nucleotides: 8. The CDR3 contains 14 residues. The germline CDR1 and CDR2 sequences are SGHRS and YFSETQ. The CDR3 protein is CASYRGTGETEAFF. The CDR3 DNA sequence: TGCGCCAGCTATAGGGGGACAGGGGAGACTGAAGCTTTCTTT.